The 25 T cell receptor beta chains in this list originate from one sample, sequenced in a study of blood T cell repertoires in COVID-19. Profiled with immunoSEQ multiplex PCR; TCRdb holds only in-frame clones, not every one. The table lists about 180,000 clones, over 70% of them singletons, with approximately 14% in the top ten. The material sequenced was PBMCs or T cells enriched from blood (not recorded which). These receptors came from a man aged 55-75 years who had been exposed to COVID-19.

This CDR3 is CASSSWTGWVEQFF. CDR3 nucleotide sequence: TGTGCCAGCAGCTCATGGACGGGGTGGGTTGAGCAGTTCTTC. The V and J genes are TRBV2 and TRBJ2-1; the D gene is possibly TRBD2 (5 bases). CDR1 is SNHLY, CDR2 FYNNEI, per germline. Trimming left V 6 bases short and J 9 bases short, with 18 bases between. This CDR3 spans 14 amino acids.

The genes are TRBV10-3 and TRBJ1-3; D gene ambiguous. The CDR3 consists of 16 residues. V was pared by 0 bases and J by 0 bases, with 9 bases between. In germline, CDR1 is ENHRY, CDR2 SYGVKD. The CDR3 DNA sequence: TGTGCCATCAGTGAGTCGAGGAGTGGCTCTGGAAACACCATATATTTT. Translating it yields CAISESRSGSGNTIYF.

The CDR3 protein is CASSTSGQGETQYF. Written as DNA, the CDR3 is TGTGCCAGTAGTACTTCGGGACAGGGAGAGACCCAGTACTTC. The gene calls are TRBV19 and TRBJ2-5; 9 nucleotides match TRBD1. Unmatched junction bases numbered 4, after V lost 4 bases and J lost 4 bases. The CDR3 is 14 residues long. Germline V gives CDR1 LNHDA, CDR2 SQIVND (reference sequence).

V gene TRBV19 combines with J gene TRBJ1-1; 9 nucleotides align to TRBD1. Germline CDR1 reads LNHDA; CDR2 reads SQIVND (reference sequence). CDR3 size: 14 residues. V lost 5 bases and J lost 4; bases outside the gene matches: 5. CDR3: CASSGDRASTEAFF. The DNA of the CDR3 is TGTGCCAGTAGTGGGGACAGGGCTAGCACTGAAGCTTTCTTT.

The chain links TRBV6-5 to TRBJ1-1, with 8 bases aligning to TRBD1. Looked up from germline, CDR1 is MNHEY and CDR2 is SVGAGI. Trimming cost V 8 bases and J 5 bases; bases outside gene matches: 10. The CDR3 is 14 residues long. The CDR3 is CASAPDRGRTEAFF. The DNA for the CDR3 is TGTGCCAGCGCCCCAGACAGGGGTCGAACTGAAGCTTTCTTT.

The chain links TRBV2 to TRBJ1-2; TRBD1 agrees at 10 bases. V trimming: 5 bases; J trimming: 4 bases; junction bases outside the gene matches: 7. The CDR3 extends over 15 amino acids. Germline V gives CDR1 SNHLY, CDR2 FYNNEI. The CDR3 DNA follows: TGTGCCAGCAGTAGACAGGGGGCGCTTGCCTATGGCTACACCTTC. Translation: CASSRQGALAYGYTF.

The chain carries TRBV9 and TRBJ2-1; 10 bases are shared with TRBD2. V gave up 0 bases and J gave up 0 bases; unmatched junction bases: 9. Germline CDR1 is SGDLS and CDR2 is YYNGEE. The length of the CDR3 is 19 residues. The CDR3 loop reads CASSVVASGSGSSYNEQFF. In DNA form, the CDR3 reads TGTGCCAGCAGCGTAGTGGCTAGCGGGAGCGGTAGCTCCTACAATGAGCAGTTCTTC.

The genes are TRBV19 and TRBJ2-5, with D tentatively TRBD2 (5 bases). The length of the CDR3 is 14 residues. The ends were cut back, 5 bases at V and 2 bases at J, with 12 bases in the middle. The germline V gene has CDR1 LNHDA and CDR2 SQIVND (reference sequence). For the CDR3, the DNA is TGTGCCAGTAGTCCCTCGGAGGATCAAGAGACCCAGTACTTC. This codes for CASSPSEDQETQYF.

The chain is built from TRBV29-1 and TRBJ2-7; TRBD1 agrees at 8 bases. Germline values: CDR1 SQVTM, CDR2 ANQGSEA. The CDR3 is 15 residues long. V was pared by 6 bases and J by 5 bases, with 15 bases of the junction left unmatched. CDR3 amino acids: CSVLSGQGASDEQYF. In DNA form, the CDR3 reads TGCAGCGTCCTATCCGGCCAGGGGGCATCCGACGAGCAGTACTTC.

The chain uses TRBV28 and TRBJ2-2, with unresolved D. The V gene's germline CDR1 is MDHEN and CDR2 SYDVKM. Trimming took off 6 bases at V and 3 bases at J, with 11 bases between the two ends. CDR3 length: 14 residues. CDR3 DNA: TGTGCCAGCAGCCCCCGACTCTACACCGGGGAGCTGTTTTTT. The encoded protein is CASSPRLYTGELFF.

V and J are TRBV2 and TRBJ2-7; D is unresolved. Germline CDR1 SNHLY, CDR2 FYNNEI. The CDR3 consists of 15 residues. With 8 bases removed from V and 9 bases from J, the gap between germline ends came to 26 bases. In nucleotides, the CDR3 is TGTGCCAGCGTTCACCGGGTTTCCACCGTCGTTGGGCAGTACTTC. Residues: CASVHRVSTVVGQYF.

This chain connects TRBV5-1 to TRBJ1-1; D is perhaps TRBD1 (5 bases). The CDR3 contains 17 residues. Per the germline V gene, CDR1 is SGHRS and CDR2 is YFSETQ. V lost 1 base, J lost 1 base, and 17 bases lay in between. CDR3 DNA: TGCGCCAGCAGCTTGAAGGGGAGGGGCACTGGGAACACTGAAGCTTTCTTT. It codes for CASSLKGRGTGNTEAFF. The full variable domain, in which reference TRBV5-1 and TRBJ1-1 provide the parts outside the CDR3, is KAGVTQTPRYLIKTRGQQVTLSCSPISGHRSVSWYQQTPGQGLQFLFEYFSETQRNKGNFPGRFSGRQFSNSRSEMNVSTLELGDSALYLCASSLKGRGTGNTEAFFGQGTRLTVV.

This clone showed up just a few times. The chain is built from TRBV7-2 and TRBJ2-3; TRBD2 aligns across 7 bases. The V and J ends lost 2 bases and 0 bases, in that order; junction bases with no gene match: 11. The germline V gene has CDR1 SGHTA and CDR2 FQGNSA. The CDR3 runs 18 residues. The CDR3 spells CASSLKPLADYSTDTQYF. CDR3 DNA sequence: TGTGCCAGCAGCTTAAAGCCCCTAGCGGACTATAGCACAGATACGCAGTATTTT.

J is TRBJ1-3 and V is TRBV7-8; TRBD1 is a possible D gene (5 bases). Trimming stripped 2 bases from V and 6 bases from J, with 11 bases between. Germline-derived CDR1 and CDR2 are SGHVS and FQNEAQ. This CDR3 is 14 amino acids long. The CDR3 sequence: CASSLKAGPNTIYF. The CDR3 bases are TGTGCCAGCAGCTTAAAGGCAGGGCCAAACACCATATATTTT.

J is TRBJ1-1 and V is TRBV5-1; D is perhaps TRBD1 (6 bases). This CDR3 spans 15 amino acids. V gave up 3 bases and J gave up 3 bases, with 15 bases separating them. CDR1 SGHRS and CDR2 YFSETQ come from the germline V gene. The CDR3 protein is CASSSGGGADTEAFF. CDR3 DNA: TGCGCCAGCAGCTCGGGAGGGGGGGCGGACACTGAAGCTTTCTTT.

This rearrangement joins TRBV29-1 to TRBJ2-2; 8 bases are shared with TRBD2. The CDR3 has 14 amino acids. Germline V lookup: CDR1 SQVTM, CDR2 ANQGSEA. Losses at the gene ends were 5 bases for V and 2 bases for J; bases not matched to a gene: 4. The CDR3 protein is CSVSWTSNTGELFF. In DNA, the CDR3 is TGCAGCGTTTCTTGGACTAGCAACACCGGGGAGCTGTTTTTT.

Here the CDR3 reads CASSPTPYEQYF. In DNA form, the CDR3 reads TGTGCCAGCAGTCCTACGCCATACGAGCAGTACTTC. The chain is built from TRBV7-6 and TRBJ2-7; D unresolved. V lost 6 bases to trimming and J lost 4 bases, with 10 bases between them. Germline V gene data show CDR1 as SGHVS and CDR2 as FNYEAQ. The CDR3 is made up of 12 amino acids.

The chain employs TRBV6-1 and TRBJ1-2; D might be TRBD1 (6 bases). This CDR3 contains 13 residues. Germline CDR1 MNHNS, CDR2 SASEGT. Trimming took 7 bases from V and 4 from J, leaving 13 bases between them. This chain's CDR3 is CASIPRGGYGYTF. The CDR3 region has the DNA TGTGCCAGCATACCGAGGGGGGGCTATGGCTACACCTTC.

This chain connects TRBV5-1 to TRBJ2-2, with 7 bases identical to TRBD2. Germline V gene data show CDR1 as SGHRS and CDR2 as YFSETQ. Germline trimming cut 4 bases from V and 1 base from J; bases unmatched to any gene: 7. The CDR3 sequence is 16 residues long. CDR3 in DNA: TGCGCCAGCAGCCCCCACGGCGGGAGGAACACCGGGGAGCTGTTTTTT. Its translation is CASSPHGGRNTGELFF.

The rearrangement joins TRBV5-1 to TRBJ2-5, with D possibly being TRBD2 (5 bases). Germline V gives CDR1 SGHRS, CDR2 YFSETQ. The V gene lost 4 bases and the J gene lost 4 bases, with 14 bases spanning the gap. This CDR3 is 14 amino acids long. The DNA for the CDR3 is TGCGCCAGCAGCCAAAGGACTGTGGGAGAGACCCAGTACTTC. Its protein product is CASSQRTVGETQYF.

The gene calls are TRBV5-1 and TRBJ2-5, with D hard to call. Trimming took off 1 base at V and 2 bases at J, with 9 bases between the two ends. Germline V gene sequence: CDR1 SGHRS, CDR2 YFSETQ. The CDR3 runs 14 residues. The CDR3 loop is CASSLFSTQETQYF. CDR3 sequence (DNA): TGCGCCAGCAGCTTGTTTTCTACTCAAGAGACCCAGTACTTC.

A note on this clone: Other nucleotide sequences in the sample specify the same CDR3. The rearrangement joins TRBV30 to TRBJ1-5, with D perhaps matching TRBD1 (6 bases). The length of the CDR3 is 13 residues. V lost 0 bases and J 6 bases, leaving 9 bases between the germline ends. In germline, CDR1 is GTSNPN, CDR2 SVGIG (reference sequence). The CDR3 nucleotides are TGTGCCTGGAGTGTAGGGGGGGGTCAGCCCCAGCATTTT. Amino acids: CAWSVGGGQPQHF. The full variable domain, in which reference TRBV30 and TRBJ1-5 provide the parts outside the CDR3, is SQTIHQWPATLVQPVGSPLSLECTVEGTSNPNLYWYRQAAGRGLQLLFYSVGIGQISSEVPQNLSASRPQDRQFILSSKKLLLSDSGFYLCAWSVGGGQPQHFGDGTRLSIL.

The chain joins TRBV6-1 to TRBJ1-1; possible D gene TRBD1, 5 bases. V lost 3 bases and J 6 bases, leaving 14 bases between the germline ends. The length of the CDR3 is 14 residues. Germline CDR1 MNHNS, CDR2 SASEGT. DNA of the CDR3: TGTGCCAGCAGTGACGTCGGGGGTTACCCTGAAGCTTTCTTT. Amino acids: CASSDVGGYPEAFF.

In its sample, this clone was seen a few times. The gene calls are TRBV5-1 and TRBJ1-4, with 8 bases aligning to TRBD1. Per germline, CDR1 SGHRS and CDR2 YFSETQ. Unmatched junction bases numbered 8, after V lost 2 bases and J lost 8 bases. This CDR3 is 15 amino acids long. CDR3 loop: CASSFGQGTGEKLFF. The CDR3 nucleotides read TGCGCCAGCAGCTTTGGACAGGGAACTGGCGAAAAACTGTTTTTT.

The rearrangement links TRBV4-2 to TRBJ1-2; a possible D gene is TRBD1 (5 bases). V was shortened by 8 bases and J by 5 bases, with 33 bases between the two germline ends. CDR1 and CDR2 from the germline V gene are LGHNA and YNFKEQ. The CDR3 runs to 19 residues. CDR3 coding DNA: TGTGCCAGCGTTTGTCGGGGGTTTGTTTGGACCCCGACCCCATATGGCTACACCTTC. Residues: CASVCRGFVWTPTPYGYTF.